The next 11 T cell receptor beta chains were all read from a single sample in a study of read filtering for tumor transcriptome and immune sequencing. Molecular barcoded adaptors covering alpha/delta and beta/gamma chains were used on roughly 370 ng RNA. TCRdb reprocessed the reads with MiXCR, giving one entry per CDR3 protein. The repertoire holds approximately 41,000 distinct CDR3 sequences, around 15% seen once, with 30% in the top ten. Sequencing was done on a sample of a population of CD138-negative cells sorted from bone marrow. Source of these receptors: a donor at least 40 years old with multiple myeloma.

As regards this clonotype: This sequence may be a read error, since a much larger clone differs from it by one base. This chain links TRBV5-1 with TRBJ2-2, with D uncertain. Germline V lookup: CDR1 SGHRS, CDR2 YFSETQ. CDR3 length: 11 amino acids. In DNA form, the CDR3 reads TGCGCCGGCAGCTCGACCGGGGAGCTGTTTTTT. It encodes CAGSSTGELFF.

This clonotype was counted only a few times. This may come from a read error, since a much larger clone is one base off. The chain is built from TRBV20-1 and TRBJ1-3; D is uncertain. This CDR3 spans 12 amino acids. CDR1 is DFQATT, CDR2 SNEGSKA, per germline (reference sequence). This chain's CDR3 is CSARAVGNTVYF. CDR3 bases: TGCAGTGCTAGAGCTGTTGGAAACACCGTATATTTT.

The table lists this clonotype with many counts. The chain links TRBV29-1 to TRBJ1-1; unclear D gene. V lost 4 bases and J lost 11, with 20 bases in between. CDR1 is SQVTM, CDR2 ANQGSEA, per germline. This CDR3 spans 13 amino acids. CDR3 protein: CSVAGILQPEAFF. The DNA for the CDR3 is TGCAGCGTTGCCGGGATCCTCCAACCCGAGGCTTTCTTT.

This chain uses TRBV3-1 with TRBJ2-7; D possibly uses TRBD1 or TRBD2 (5 bases each). The V gene lost 4 bases and the J gene lost 3 bases, with 13 bases spanning the gap. This CDR3 spans 14 amino acids. The germline V gene encodes CDR1 LGHDT and CDR2 YNNKEL (reference sequence). CDR3 loop: CASSPRDGYYEQYF. CDR3 nucleotide sequence: TGTGCCAGCAGCCCTCGGGACGGATACTACGAGCAGTACTTC.

This clonotype was observed a handful of times. A much bigger clone sits one base away, suggesting this may be a read error. The chain joins TRBV7-9 to TRBJ1-1; no definite D call. The germline gives CDR1 SEHNR, CDR2 FQNEAQ (reference sequence). This CDR3 comprises 14 residues. The CDR3 region is CAGSLVGKSPEAFF. The CDR3 DNA reads as TGTGCCGGCAGCTTAGTGGGAAAGAGCCCTGAAGCTTTCTTT.

A note on this clonotype: A much larger clonotype is one base distant, so this may be a read error. In this CDR3 the conserved last residue, phenylalanine or tryptophan, is missing, so a read error is likely. The chain employs TRBV5-1 and TRBJ1-1, with D perhaps TRBD1 (6 bases). Germline assignment: CDR1 SGHRS and CDR2 YFSETQ. V dropped 2 bases and J dropped 11 bases, with 13 bases sitting between them. The CDR3 has 12 residues. The CDR3 nucleotides read TGCGCCAGCAGCTTTGGAGGGGGGAAGGCTTTCTCT. Translation: CASSFGGGKAFS.

This clonotype was detected only a few times. The J gene is TRBJ2-1, the V gene TRBV3-1, with D possibly being TRBD2 (6 bases). From germline, CDR1 is LGHDT and CDR2 YNNKEL (reference sequence). V shed 0 bases and J shed 2 bases, with 8 bases lying between them. This CDR3 has 15 amino acids. The CDR3 coding sequence is TGTGCCAGCAGCCAAGATAGCGGAACCTACAATGAGCAGTTCTTC. Amino acid sequence: CASSQDSGTYNEQFF.

By frequency in the sample, this clonotype is medium-sized. The rearrangement links TRBV6-5 to TRBJ2-1, with 14 positions matching TRBD2. This CDR3 comprises 17 residues. The V and J ends lost 6 bases and 10 bases, in that order; junction bases with no gene match: 14. Germline loops: CDR1 MNHEY, CDR2 SVGAGI. CDR3 DNA sequence: TGTGCCAGCAGGAACCCGGGACTAGCGGGAGTAGTAAGAGAGCAGTTCTTC. Translation: CASRNPGLAGVVREQFF.

This clonotype was seen repeatedly, ten times or more. The V call is TRBV2, the J call TRBJ1-1, with unresolved D. The V end lost 7 bases, the J end lost 2 bases, and 14 bases lay between the germline ends. The CDR3 totals 14 residues. The germline CDR1 and CDR2 sequences are SNHLY and FYNNEI. The CDR3 protein is CASTLGPGNTEAFF. For the CDR3, the DNA is TGTGCCAGCACCCTCGGACCGGGTAACACTGAAGCTTTCTTT.

This clonotype was seen ten or more times. V gene TRBV7-2 combines with J gene TRBJ2-7; 7 bases line up with TRBD1. This CDR3 contains 15 residues. Trimming cost V 5 bases and J 4 bases; bases outside gene matches: 11. Germline values: CDR1 SGHTA, CDR2 FQGNSA. The CDR3 sequence is CASSLTGTDYYEQYF. In DNA form, the CDR3 reads TGTGCCAGCAGCCTTACCGGGACAGATTATTACGAGCAGTACTTC.

The sample holds many counts of this clonotype. A much larger clone lies a single base off, so this may be a read error. This sequence joins TRBV7-2 and TRBJ2-1; unclear D gene. The CDR3 has 16 amino acids. The V gene's germline CDR1 is SGHTA and CDR2 FQGNSA. The DNA for the CDR3 is TGTGCCAGCAGCTTGTTGGGCGGAATCTCCTACAATGGGCAGTTCTTC. It encodes CASSLLGGISYNGQFF.